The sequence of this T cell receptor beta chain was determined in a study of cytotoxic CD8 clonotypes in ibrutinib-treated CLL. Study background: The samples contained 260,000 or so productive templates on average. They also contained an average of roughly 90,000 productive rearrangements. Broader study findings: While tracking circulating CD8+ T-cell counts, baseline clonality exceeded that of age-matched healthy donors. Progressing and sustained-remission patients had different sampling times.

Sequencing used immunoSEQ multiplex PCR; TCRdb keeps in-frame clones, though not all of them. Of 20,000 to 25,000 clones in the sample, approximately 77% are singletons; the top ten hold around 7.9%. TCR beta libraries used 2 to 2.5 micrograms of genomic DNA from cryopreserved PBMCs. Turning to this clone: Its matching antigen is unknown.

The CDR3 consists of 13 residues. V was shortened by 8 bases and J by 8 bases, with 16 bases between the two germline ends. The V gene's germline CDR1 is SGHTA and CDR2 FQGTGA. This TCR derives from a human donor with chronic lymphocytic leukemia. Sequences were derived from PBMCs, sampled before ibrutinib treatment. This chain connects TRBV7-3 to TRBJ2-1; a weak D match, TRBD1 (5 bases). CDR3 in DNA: TGTGCCAGCGGTTTGCTTCAGGGATATGAGCAGTTCTTC. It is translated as CASGLLQGYEQFF.